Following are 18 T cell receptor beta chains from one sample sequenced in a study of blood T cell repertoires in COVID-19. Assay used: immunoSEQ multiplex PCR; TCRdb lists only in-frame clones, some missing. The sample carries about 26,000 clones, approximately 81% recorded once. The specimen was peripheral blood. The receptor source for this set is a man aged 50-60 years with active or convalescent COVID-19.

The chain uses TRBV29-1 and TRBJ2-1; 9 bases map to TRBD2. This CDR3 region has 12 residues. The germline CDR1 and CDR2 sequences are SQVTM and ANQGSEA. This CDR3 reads CGGREGYNEQFF. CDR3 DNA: TGCGGCGGGCGGGAGGGGTACAATGAGCAGTTCTTC.

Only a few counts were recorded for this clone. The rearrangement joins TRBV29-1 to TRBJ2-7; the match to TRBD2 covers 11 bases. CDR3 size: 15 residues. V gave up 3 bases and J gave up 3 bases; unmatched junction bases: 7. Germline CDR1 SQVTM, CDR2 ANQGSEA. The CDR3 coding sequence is TGCAGCGTTGAGTGGCCTGGGACTAGCGGCTACGAGCAGTACTTC. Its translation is CSVEWPGTSGYEQYF.

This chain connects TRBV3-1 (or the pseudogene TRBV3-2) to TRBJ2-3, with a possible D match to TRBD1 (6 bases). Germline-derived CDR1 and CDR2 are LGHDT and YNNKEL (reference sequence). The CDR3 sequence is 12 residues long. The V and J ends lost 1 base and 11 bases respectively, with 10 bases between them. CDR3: CASSQVSGQQYF. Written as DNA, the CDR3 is TGTGCCAGCAGCCAAGTCTCGGGACAGCAGTATTTT.

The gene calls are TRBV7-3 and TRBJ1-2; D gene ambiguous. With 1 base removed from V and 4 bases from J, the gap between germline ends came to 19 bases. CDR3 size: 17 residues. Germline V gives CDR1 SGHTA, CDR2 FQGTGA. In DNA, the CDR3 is TGTGCCAGCAGCTTAAGGCCGGGAAAAAGGCTATCCTATGGCTACACCTTC. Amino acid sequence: CASSLRPGKRLSYGYTF.

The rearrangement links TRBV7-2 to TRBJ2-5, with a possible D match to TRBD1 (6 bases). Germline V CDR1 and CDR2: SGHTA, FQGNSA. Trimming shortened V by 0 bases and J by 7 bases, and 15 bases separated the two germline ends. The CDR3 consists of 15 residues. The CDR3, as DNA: TGTGCCAGCAGCTTAGCTGTTACAGGGATCGGGACCCAGTACTTC. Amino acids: CASSLAVTGIGTQYF.

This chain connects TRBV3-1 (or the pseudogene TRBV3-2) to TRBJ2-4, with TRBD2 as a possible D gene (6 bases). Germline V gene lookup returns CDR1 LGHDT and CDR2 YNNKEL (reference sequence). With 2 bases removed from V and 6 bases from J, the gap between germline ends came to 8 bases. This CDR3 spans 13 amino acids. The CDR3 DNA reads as TGTGCCAGCAGCCAATTGGGAGGAAACATTCAGTACTTC. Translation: CASSQLGGNIQYF.

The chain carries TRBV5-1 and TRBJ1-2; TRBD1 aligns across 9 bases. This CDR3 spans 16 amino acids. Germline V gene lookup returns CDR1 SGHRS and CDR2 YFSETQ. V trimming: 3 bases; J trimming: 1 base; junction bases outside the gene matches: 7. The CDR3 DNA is TGCGCCAGCAGCTACCAAGGACAGGGGAGTAACTATGGCTACACCTTC. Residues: CASSYQGQGSNYGYTF. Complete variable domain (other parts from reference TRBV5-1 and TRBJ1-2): KAGVTQTPRYLIKTRGQQVTLSCSPISGHRSVSWYQQTPGQGLQFLFEYFSETQRNKGNFPGRFSGRQFSNSRSEMNVSTLELGDSALYLCASSYQGQGSNYGYTFGSGTRLTVV.

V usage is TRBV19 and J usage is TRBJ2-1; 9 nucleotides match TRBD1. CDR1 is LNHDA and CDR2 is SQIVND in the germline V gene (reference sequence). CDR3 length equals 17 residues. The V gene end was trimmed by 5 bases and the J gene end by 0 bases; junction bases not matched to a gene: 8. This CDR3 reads CASSGLLGQGSYNEQFF. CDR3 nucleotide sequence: TGTGCCAGTAGTGGTTTATTGGGACAGGGCTCCTACAATGAGCAGTTCTTC.

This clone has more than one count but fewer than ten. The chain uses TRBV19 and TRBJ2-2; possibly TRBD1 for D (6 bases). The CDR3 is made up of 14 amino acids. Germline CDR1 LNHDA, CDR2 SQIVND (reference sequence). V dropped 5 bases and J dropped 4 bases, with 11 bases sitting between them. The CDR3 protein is CASSDLGGTGELFF. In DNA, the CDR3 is TGTGCCAGTAGTGATTTAGGGGGCACCGGGGAGCTGTTTTTT.

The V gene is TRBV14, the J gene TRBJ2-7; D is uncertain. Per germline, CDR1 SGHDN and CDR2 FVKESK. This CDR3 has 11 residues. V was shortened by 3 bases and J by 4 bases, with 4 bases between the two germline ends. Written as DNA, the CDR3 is TGTGCCAGCAGCCACCATTACGAGCAGTACTTC. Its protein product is CASSHHYEQYF.

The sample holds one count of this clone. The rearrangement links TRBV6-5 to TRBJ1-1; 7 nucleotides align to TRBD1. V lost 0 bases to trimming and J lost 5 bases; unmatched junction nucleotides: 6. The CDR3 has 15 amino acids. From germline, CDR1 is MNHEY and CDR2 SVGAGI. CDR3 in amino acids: CASSYSWDSQTEAFF. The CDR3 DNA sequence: TGTGCCAGCAGTTACTCTTGGGACAGCCAGACTGAAGCTTTCTTT.

The CDR3 region has the DNA TGTGCCAGCAGCCTAGCGGGAGCGGGGGAGACCCAGTACTTC. Amino acid sequence: CASSLAGAGETQYF. The chain employs TRBV11-3 and TRBJ2-5, with TRBD2 matching over 10 bases. Trimming at V came to 5 bases and at J to 5 bases, leaving 5 bases not matched to a gene. Germline-derived CDR1 and CDR2 are SGHNT and YENEEA. This CDR3 region has 14 residues.

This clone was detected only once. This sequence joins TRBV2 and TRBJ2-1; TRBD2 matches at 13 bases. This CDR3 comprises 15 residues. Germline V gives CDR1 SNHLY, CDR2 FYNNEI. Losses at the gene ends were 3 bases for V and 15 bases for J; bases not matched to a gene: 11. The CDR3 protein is CASSDFGGLAGVRFF. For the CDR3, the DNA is TGTGCCAGCAGTGACTTCGGCGGACTAGCGGGAGTTCGGTTCTTC.

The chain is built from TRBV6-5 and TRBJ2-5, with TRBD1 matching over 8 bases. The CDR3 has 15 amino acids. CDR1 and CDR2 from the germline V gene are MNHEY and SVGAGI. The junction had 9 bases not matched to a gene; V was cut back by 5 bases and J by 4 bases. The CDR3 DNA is TGTGCCAGCAGTACTAACAGGGGGTCAGTAGAGACCCAGTACTTC. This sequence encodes CASSTNRGSVETQYF.

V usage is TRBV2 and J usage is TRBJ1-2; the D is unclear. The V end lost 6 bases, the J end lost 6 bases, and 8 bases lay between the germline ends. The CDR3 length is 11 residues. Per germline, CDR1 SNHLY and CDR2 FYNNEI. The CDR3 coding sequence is TGTGCCAGCAGCCCCCAGGATGGCTACACCTTC. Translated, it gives CASSPQDGYTF.

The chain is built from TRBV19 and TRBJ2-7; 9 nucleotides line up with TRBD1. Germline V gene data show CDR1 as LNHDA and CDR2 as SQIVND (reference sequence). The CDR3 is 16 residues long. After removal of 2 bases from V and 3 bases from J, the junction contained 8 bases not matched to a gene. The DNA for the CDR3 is TGTGCCAGTAGTATAACCGCCGGGACAGGGTTCTACGAGCAGTACTTC. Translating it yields CASSITAGTGFYEQYF.

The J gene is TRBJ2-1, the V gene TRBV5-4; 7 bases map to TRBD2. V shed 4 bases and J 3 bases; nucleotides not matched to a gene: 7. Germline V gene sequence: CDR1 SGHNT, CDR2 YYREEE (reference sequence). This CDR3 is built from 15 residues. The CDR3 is CASSLTSVGYNEQFF. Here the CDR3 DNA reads TGTGCCAGCAGCCTTACTAGCGTCGGCTACAATGAGCAGTTCTTC.

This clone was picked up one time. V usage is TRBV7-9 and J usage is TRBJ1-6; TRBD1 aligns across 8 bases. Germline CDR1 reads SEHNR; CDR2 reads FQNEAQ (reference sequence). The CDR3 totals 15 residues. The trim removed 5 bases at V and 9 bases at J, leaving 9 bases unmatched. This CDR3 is CASSLSQGASSPLHF. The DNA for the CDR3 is TGTGCCAGCAGCCTCTCGCAGGGGGCCAGTTCACCCCTCCACTTT.